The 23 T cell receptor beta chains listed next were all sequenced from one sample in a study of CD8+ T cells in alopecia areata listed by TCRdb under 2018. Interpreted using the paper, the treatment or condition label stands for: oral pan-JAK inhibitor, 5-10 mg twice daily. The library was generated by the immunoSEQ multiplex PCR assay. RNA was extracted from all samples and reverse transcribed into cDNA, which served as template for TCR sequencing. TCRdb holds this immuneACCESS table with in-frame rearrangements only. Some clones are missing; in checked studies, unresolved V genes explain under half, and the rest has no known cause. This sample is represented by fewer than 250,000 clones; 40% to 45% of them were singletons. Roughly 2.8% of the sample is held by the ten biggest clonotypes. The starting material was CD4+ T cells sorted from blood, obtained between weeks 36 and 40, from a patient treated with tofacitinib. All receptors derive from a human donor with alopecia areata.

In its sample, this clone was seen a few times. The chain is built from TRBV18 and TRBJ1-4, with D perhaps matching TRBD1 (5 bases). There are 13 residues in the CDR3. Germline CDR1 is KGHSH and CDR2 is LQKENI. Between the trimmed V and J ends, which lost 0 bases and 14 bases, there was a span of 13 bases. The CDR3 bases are TGTGCCAGCTCACCACCGGGGCGGGGGACCCTGTTTTTT. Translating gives CASSPPGRGTLFF.

CDR3 amino acids: CASSELKSETQYF. The CDR3 region has the DNA TGTGCCAGCAGCGAACTAAAATCGGAGACCCAGTACTTC. The chain joins TRBV7-8 to TRBJ2-5; D is uncertain. CDR3 length: 13 amino acids. Trimming stripped 5 bases from V and 5 bases from J, with 12 bases between. Germline loops: CDR1 SGHVS, CDR2 FQNEAQ.

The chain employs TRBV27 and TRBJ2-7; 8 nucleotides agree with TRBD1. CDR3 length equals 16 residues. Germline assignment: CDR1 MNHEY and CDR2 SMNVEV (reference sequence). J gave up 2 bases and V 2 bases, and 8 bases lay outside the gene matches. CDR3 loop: CASSLERTGRPYEQYF. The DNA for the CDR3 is TGTGCCAGCAGTTTAGAGAGGACAGGGAGGCCCTACGAGCAGTACTTC.

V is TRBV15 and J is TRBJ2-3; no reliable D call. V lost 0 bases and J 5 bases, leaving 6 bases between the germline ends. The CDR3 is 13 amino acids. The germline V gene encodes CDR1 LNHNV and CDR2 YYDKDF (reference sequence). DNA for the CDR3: TGTGCCACCAGCAGAGACCGGGTAGATACGCAGTATTTT. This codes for CATSRDRVDTQYF.

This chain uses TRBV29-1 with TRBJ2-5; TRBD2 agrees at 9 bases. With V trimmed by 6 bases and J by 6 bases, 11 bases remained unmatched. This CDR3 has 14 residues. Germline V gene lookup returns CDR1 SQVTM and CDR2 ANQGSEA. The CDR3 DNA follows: TGCAGCGTGCGCTCGGGACTAGCTGGCCAGACCCAGTACTTC. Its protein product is CSVRSGLAGQTQYF.

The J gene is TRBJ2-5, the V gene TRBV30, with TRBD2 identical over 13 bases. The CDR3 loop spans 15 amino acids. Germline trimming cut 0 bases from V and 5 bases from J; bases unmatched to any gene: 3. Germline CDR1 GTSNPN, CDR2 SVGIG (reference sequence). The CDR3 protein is CAWSVTSGRAETQYF. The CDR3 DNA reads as TGTGCCTGGAGTGTAACTAGCGGGAGGGCCGAGACCCAGTACTTC. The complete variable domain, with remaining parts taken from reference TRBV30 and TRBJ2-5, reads SQTIHQWPATLVQPVGSPLSLECTVEGTSNPNLYWYRQAAGRGLQLLFYSVGIGQISSEVPQNLSASRPQDRQFILSSKKLLLSDSGFYLCAWSVTSGRAETQYFGPGTRLLVL.

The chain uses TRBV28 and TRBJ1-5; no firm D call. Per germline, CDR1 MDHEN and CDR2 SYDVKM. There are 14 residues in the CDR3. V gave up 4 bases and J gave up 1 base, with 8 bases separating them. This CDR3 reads CASSSTRSNQPQHF. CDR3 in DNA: TGTGCCAGCAGTTCCACCCGGAGCAATCAGCCCCAGCATTTT.

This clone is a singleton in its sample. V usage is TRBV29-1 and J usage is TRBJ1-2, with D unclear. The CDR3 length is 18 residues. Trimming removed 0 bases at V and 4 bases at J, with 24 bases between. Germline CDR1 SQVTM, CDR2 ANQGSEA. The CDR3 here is CSVEEVVRLRRSGYGYTF. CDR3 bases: TGCAGCGTTGAAGAAGTCGTAAGGCTAAGGAGATCTGGCTATGGCTACACCTTC.

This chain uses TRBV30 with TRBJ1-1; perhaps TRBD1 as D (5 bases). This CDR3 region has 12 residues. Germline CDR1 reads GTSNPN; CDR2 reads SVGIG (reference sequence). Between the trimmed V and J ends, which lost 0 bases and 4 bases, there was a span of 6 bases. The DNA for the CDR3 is TGTGCCTGGAGTGTAGGGGTCACTGAAGCTTTCTTT. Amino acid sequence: CAWSVGVTEAFF. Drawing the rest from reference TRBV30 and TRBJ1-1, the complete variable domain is SQTIHQWPATLVQPVGSPLSLECTVEGTSNPNLYWYRQAAGRGLQLLFYSVGIGQISSEVPQNLSASRPQDRQFILSSKKLLLSDSGFYLCAWSVGVTEAFFGQGTRLTVV.

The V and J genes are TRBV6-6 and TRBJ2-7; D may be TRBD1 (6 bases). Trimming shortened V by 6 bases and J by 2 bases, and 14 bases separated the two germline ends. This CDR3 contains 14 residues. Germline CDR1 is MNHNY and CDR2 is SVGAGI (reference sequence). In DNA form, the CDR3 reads TGTGCCAGCAGCTACGCCGGGACAACCTACGAGCAGTACTTC. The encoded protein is CASSYAGTTYEQYF.

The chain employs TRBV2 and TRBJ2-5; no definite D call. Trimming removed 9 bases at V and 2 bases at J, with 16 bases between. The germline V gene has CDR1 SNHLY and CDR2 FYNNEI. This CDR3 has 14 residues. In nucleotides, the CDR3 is TGTGCCAGTCGCCAGCGTCCAGTTCAAGAGACCCAGTACTTC. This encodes CASRQRPVQETQYF. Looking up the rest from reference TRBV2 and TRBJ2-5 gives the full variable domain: EPEVTQTPSHQVTQMGQEVILRCVPISNHLYFYWYRQILGQKVEFLVSFYNNEISEKSEIFDDQFSVERPDGSNFTLKIRSTKLEDSAMYFCASRQRPVQETQYFGPGTRLLVL.

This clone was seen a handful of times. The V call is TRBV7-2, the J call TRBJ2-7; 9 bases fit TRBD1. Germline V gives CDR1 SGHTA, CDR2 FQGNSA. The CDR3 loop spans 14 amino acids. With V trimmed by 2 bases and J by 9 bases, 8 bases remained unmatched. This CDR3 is CASSLPGQGVGQYF. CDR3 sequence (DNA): TGTGCCAGCAGCTTACCGGGACAGGGAGTAGGGCAGTACTTC. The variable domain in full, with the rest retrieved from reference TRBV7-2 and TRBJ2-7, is GAGVSQSPSNKVTEKGKDVELRCDPISGHTALYWYRQSLGQGLEFLIYFQGNSAPDKSGLPSDRFSAERTGGSVSTLTIQRTQQEDSAVYLCASSLPGQGVGQYFGPGTRLTVT.

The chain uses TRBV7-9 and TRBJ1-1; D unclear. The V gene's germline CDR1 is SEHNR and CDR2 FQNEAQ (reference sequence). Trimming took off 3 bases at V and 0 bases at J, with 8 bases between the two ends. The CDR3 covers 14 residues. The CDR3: CASSFTQMNTEAFF. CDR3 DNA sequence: TGTGCCAGCAGCTTTACACAAATGAACACTGAAGCTTTCTTT.

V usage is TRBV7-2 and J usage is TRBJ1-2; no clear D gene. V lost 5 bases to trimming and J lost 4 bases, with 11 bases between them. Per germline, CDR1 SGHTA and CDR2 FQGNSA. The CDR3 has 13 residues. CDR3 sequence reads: CASSNTASYGYTF. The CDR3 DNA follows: TGTGCCAGCAGCAATACGGCAAGCTATGGCTACACCTTC.

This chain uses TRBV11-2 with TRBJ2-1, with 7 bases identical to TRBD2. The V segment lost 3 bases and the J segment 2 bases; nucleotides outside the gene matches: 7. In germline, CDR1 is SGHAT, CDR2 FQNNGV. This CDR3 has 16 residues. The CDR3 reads CASSLSGTTPYNEQFF. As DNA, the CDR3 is TGTGCCAGCAGCTTGTCCGGGACTACCCCCTACAATGAGCAGTTCTTC.

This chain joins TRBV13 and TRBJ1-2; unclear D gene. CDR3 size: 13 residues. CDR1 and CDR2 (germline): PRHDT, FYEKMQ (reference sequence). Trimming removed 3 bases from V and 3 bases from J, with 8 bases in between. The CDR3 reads CASSLSGDYGYTF. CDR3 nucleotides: TGTGCCAGCAGCTTGAGCGGGGACTATGGCTACACCTTC.

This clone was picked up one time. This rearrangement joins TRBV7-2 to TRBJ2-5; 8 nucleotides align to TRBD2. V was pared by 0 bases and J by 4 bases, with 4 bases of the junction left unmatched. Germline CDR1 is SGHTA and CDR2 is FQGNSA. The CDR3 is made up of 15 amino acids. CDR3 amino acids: CASSLARRGGETQYF. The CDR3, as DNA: TGTGCCAGCAGCTTAGCGCGACGGGGGGGAGAGACCCAGTACTTC.

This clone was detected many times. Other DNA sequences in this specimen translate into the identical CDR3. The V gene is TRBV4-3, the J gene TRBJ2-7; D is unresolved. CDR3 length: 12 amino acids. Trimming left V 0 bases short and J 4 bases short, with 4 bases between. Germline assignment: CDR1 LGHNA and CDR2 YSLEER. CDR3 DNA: TGCGCCAGCAGCCAAGAGGGGTACGAGCAGTACTTC. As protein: CASSQEGYEQYF.

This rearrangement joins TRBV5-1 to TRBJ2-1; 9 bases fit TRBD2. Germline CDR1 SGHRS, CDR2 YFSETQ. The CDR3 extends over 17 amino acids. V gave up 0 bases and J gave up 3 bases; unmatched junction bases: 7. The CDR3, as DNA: TGCGCCAGCAGCTTGGGGAAGACTAGCGGATACTACAATGAGCAGTTCTTC. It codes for CASSLGKTSGYYNEQFF.

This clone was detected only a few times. The CDR3 loop is CASSYMGNYGYTF. As DNA, the CDR3 is TGTGCCAGCAGTTATATGGGAAACTATGGCTACACCTTC. The chain links TRBV6-1 to TRBJ1-2; D is undetermined. This CDR3 region has 13 residues. The V end was cut by 5 bases, the J end by 2 bases, with 9 bases between. CDR1 and CDR2 (germline): MNHNS, SASEGT.

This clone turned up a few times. CDR3 in DNA: TGCAGCGCTGACAGGAACGGGGGCTACACCTTC. It specifies CSADRNGGYTF. This sequence joins TRBV29-1 and TRBJ1-2, with D maybe TRBD1 (6 bases). The V and J ends lost 7 bases and 8 bases respectively, with 14 bases between them. CDR1 and CDR2 (germline): SQVTM, ANQGSEA. The CDR3 spans 11 residues. Variable domain in full (rest from reference TRBV29-1 and TRBJ1-2): SAVISQKPSRDICQRGTSLTIQCQVDSQVTMMFWYRQQPGQSLTLIATANQGSEATYESGFVIDKFPISRPNLTFSTLTVSNMSPEDSSIYLCSADRNGGYTFGSGTRLTVV.

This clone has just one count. The CDR3 DNA reads as TGTGCCACCAGCAGGGTTGGGTGGGTGAGCAATCAGCCCCAGCATTTT. It codes for CATSRVGWVSNQPQHF. V is TRBV15 and J is TRBJ1-5; D is ambiguous. V was clipped by 3 bases and J by 1 base, with 13 bases between them. Germline lookup yields CDR1 LNHNV and CDR2 YYDKDF (reference sequence). There are 16 residues in the CDR3.

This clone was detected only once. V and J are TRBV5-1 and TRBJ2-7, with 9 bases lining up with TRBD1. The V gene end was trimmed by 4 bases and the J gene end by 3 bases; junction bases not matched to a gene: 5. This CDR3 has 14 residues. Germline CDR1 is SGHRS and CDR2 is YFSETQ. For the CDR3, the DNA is TGCGCCAGCAGCGACCGGGACAGGGTCTACGAGCAGTACTTC. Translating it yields CASSDRDRVYEQYF.